Reported below is one T cell receptor beta chain. One entry per CDR3 protein results from TCRdb running MiXCR on the 5' RACE reads. The sample includes roughly 8,600 distinct CDR3 sequences, about 47% seen only once; the top ten take approximately 5.2%. Looked up from germline, CDR1 is SGHTA and CDR2 is FQGTGA. The CDR3 length is 13 residues. V lost 3 bases and J 7 bases, leaving 9 bases between the germline ends. This receptor was taken from a female donor with breast cancer. The sequencing input was memory CD4+ T cells sorted from a lymph node. Subset given: memory CD4+ T cells, CD4+CD45RO+CD25-. This chain connects TRBV7-3 to TRBJ2-2; tentatively, D is TRBD2 (6 bases). CDR3 nucleotide sequence: TGTGCCAGCAGCTTTAGCGGAAACGGGGAGCTGTTTTTT. Translated, it gives CASSFSGNGELFF.